This passage covers 8 T cell receptor beta chains from one sample sequenced in a study of shared clonotypes between healthy human individuals. Positively selected for CCR7, the CD45RO-negative cells used as naive CD8 cells excluded terminally differentiated effector memory CD45RA+ cells. Using immunoSEQ multiplex PCR, the repertoire was profiled, and TCRdb retains in-frame clones only, with some absent. Of some 2.1 million clones in the sample, about 94% were seen once. Input material: naive CD8+ T cells from PBMCs. These receptors originate from a man in his late teens or twenties in good health. Some clones in this sample may be carry-over from other donors' samples.

V and J are TRBV27 and TRBJ1-4; tentatively, D is TRBD1 (6 bases). The CDR3 runs to 13 residues. V was shortened by 5 bases and J by 10 bases, with 14 bases between the two germline ends. Germline loops: CDR1 MNHEY, CDR2 SMNVEV (reference sequence). DNA for the CDR3: TGTGCCAGCAGTCCAACAGGGTCGGGAAAACTGTTTTTT. It encodes CASSPTGSGKLFF.

V is TRBV11-2 and J is TRBJ2-1, with 9 positions matching TRBD2. With V trimmed by 1 base and J by 12 bases, 7 bases remained unmatched. Germline CDR1 is SGHAT and CDR2 is FQNNGV. There are 14 residues in the CDR3. CDR3 DNA sequence: TGTGCCAGCAGCTTAGGCGCTAGCGGGATGGTGCAGTTCTTC. Amino acids: CASSLGASGMVQFF. The variable domain in full, with the rest retrieved from reference TRBV11-2 and TRBJ2-1, is EAGVAQSPRYKIIEKRQSVAFWCNPISGHATLYWYQQILGQGPKLLIQFQNNGVVDDSQLPKDRFSAERLKGVDSTLKIQPAKLEDSAVYLCASSLGASGMVQFFGPGTRLTVL.

The V and J genes are TRBV21-1 and TRBJ2-7. TRBV21-1 is listed as a pseudogene. This CDR3 has 20 residues. CDR3 in amino acids: CASSKERDAFGGEDSYEQYF. The CDR3 nucleotides read TGTGCCAGCAGCAAAGAGAGGGACGCCTTTGGGGGAGAGGACTCCTACGAGCAGTACTTC.

This chain uses TRBV27 with TRBJ1-2; 8 nucleotides align to TRBD1. Trimming removed 1 base from V and 6 bases from J; junction bases left unmatched: 7. The germline gives CDR1 MNHEY, CDR2 SMNVEV (reference sequence). CDR3 length equals 15 residues. The CDR3 sequence: CASSLFQGATDGYTF. The CDR3 DNA reads TGTGCCAGCAGTTTATTCCAGGGGGCGACGGATGGCTACACCTTC.

The V and J genes are TRBV5-6 and TRBJ2-1, with a tentative D call TRBD2 (6 bases). This CDR3 is 15 amino acids long. Trimming shortened V by 0 bases and J by 4 bases, and 11 bases separated the two germline ends. Per the germline V gene, CDR1 is SGHDT and CDR2 is YYEEEE. This CDR3 reads CASSLGGVGYNEQFF. The CDR3 DNA reads as TGTGCCAGCAGCTTGGGCGGGGTTGGGTACAATGAGCAGTTCTTC.

This chain links TRBV7-9 with TRBJ2-5; D perhaps matches TRBD1 (6 bases). CDR1 is SEHNR, CDR2 FQNEAQ, per germline (reference sequence). V was pared by 5 bases and J by 3 bases, with 13 bases between. The CDR3 covers 14 residues. The CDR3 region is CASSQGLLKETQYF. The CDR3 nucleotides are TGTGCCAGCAGCCAGGGGCTCTTAAAAGAGACCCAGTACTTC.

The chain recombines TRBV21-1 with TRBJ1-2. TRBV21-1 is tagged as a pseudogene. This CDR3 has 16 residues. In DNA, the CDR3 is TGTGCCAGCAGCAACGGGCATAAAACTTGTATCTATGGCTACACCTTC. This codes for CASSNGHKTCIYGYTF.

V is TRBV28 and J is TRBJ2-7, with 9 bases aligning to TRBD1. The germline CDR1 and CDR2 sequences are MDHEN and SYDVKM. The CDR3 sequence is 17 residues long. The V and J ends lost 5 bases and 5 bases, in that order; junction bases with no gene match: 16. The CDR3 reads CASSPGTGRREPHEQYF. CDR3 nucleotides: TGTGCCAGCAGTCCCGGGACAGGGCGGCGGGAGCCCCACGAGCAGTACTTC.